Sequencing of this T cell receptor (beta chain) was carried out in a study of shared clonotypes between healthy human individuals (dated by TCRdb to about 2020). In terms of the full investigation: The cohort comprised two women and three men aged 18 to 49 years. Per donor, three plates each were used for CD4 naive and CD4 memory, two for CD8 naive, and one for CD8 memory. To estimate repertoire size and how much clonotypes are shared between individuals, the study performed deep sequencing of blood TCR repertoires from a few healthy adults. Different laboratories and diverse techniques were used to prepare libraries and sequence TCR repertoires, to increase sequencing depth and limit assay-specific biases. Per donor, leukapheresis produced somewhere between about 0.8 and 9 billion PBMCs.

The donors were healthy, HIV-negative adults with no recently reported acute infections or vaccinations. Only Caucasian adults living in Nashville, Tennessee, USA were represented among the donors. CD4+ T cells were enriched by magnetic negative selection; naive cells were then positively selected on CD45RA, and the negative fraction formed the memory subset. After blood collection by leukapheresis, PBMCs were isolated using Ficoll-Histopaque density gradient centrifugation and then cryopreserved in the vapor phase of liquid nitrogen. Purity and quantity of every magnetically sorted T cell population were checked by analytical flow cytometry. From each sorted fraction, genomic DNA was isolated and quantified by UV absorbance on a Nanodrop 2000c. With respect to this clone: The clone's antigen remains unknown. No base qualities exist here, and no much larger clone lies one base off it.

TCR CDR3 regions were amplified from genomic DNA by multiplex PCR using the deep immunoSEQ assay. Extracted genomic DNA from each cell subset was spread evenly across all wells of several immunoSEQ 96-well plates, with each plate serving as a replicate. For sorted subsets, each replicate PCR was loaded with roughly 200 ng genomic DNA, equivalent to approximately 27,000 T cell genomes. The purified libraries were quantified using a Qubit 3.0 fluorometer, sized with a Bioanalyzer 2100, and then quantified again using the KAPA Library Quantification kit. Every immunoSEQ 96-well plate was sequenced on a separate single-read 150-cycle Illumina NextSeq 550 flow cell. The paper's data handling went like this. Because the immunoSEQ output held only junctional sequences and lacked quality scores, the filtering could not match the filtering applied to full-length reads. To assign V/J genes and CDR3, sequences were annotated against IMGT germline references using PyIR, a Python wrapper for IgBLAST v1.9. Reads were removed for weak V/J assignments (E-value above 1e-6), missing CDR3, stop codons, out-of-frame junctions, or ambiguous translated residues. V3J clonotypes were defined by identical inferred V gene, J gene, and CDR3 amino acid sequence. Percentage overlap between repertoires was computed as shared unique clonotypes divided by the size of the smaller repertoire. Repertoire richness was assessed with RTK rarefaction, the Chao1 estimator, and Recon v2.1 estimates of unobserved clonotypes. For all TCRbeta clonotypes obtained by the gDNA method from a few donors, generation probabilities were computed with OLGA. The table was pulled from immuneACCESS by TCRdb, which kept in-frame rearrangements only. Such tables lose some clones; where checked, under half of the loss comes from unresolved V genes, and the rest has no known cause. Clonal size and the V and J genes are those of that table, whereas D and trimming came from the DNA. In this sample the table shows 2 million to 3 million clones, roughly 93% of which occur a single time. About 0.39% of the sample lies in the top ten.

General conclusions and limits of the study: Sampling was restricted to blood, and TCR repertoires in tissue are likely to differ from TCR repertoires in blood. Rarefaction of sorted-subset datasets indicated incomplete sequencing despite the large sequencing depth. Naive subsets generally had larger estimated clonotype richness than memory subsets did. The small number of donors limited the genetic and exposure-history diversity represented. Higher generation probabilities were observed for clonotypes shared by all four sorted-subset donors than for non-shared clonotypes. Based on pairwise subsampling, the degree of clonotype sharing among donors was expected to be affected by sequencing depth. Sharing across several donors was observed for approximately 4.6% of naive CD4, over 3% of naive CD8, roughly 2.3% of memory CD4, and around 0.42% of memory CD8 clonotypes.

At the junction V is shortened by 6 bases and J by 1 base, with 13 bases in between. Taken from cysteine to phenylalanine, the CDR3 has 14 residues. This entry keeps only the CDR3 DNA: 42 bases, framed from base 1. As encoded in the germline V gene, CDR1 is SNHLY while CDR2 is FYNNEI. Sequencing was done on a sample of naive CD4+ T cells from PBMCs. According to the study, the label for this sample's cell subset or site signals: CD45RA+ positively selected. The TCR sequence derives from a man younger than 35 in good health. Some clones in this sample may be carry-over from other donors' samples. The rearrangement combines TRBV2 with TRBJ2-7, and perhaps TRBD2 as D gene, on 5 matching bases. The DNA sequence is TGTGCCAGCAGGATCTTGAGGGAATCCTACGAGCAGTACTTC. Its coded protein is CASRILRESYEQYF. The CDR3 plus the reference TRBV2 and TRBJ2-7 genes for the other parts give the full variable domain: EPEVTQTPSHQVTQMGQEVILRCVPISNHLYFYWYRQILGQKVEFLVSFYNNEISEKSEIFDDQFSVERPDGSNFTLKIRSTKLEDSAMYFCASRILRESYEQYFGPGTRLTVT.